These T cell receptor beta chains were read from a single sample in a study of identical twins. TCRdb processed the 5' RACE reads anew with MiXCR; each CDR3 protein has one entry. The table lists hundreds of thousands of distinct CDR3 sequences, more than 9% of them singletons, with 6% to 9% in the top ten. These sequences were also reported in another study, on yellow fever vaccine responses in identical twins.

Sequenced: CD8+ T cells sorted from blood. The receptors here all came from a woman aged 18-29 years in good health. The CDR3 runs from the conserved cysteine through the conserved F or W. Fields, in order: J gene, D gene, clone size, V gene, CDR3 protein, CDR3 DNA. D genes are given only for firm matches. Clone size is not always given. Where it is, it says once, few, many or a class for expanded clones.

j_gene: TRBJ2-5; d_gene: NA; abundance: many; v_gene: TRBV25-1; CDR3aa: CASSEYVVAHLEETQYF; CDR3nt: TGTGCCAGCAGTGAATACGTCGTCGCCCACCTCGAAGAGACCCAGTACTTC
j_gene: TRBJ2-3; d_gene: NA; abundance: few; v_gene: TRBV28; CDR3aa: CASMYDTDTQYF; CDR3nt: TGTGCCAGCATGTACGACACAGATACGCAGTATTTT
j_gene: TRBJ2-2; d_gene: TRBD1; abundance: few; v_gene: TRBV7-8; CDR3aa: CASSGGQPRRTNTGELFF; CDR3nt: TGTGCCAGCAGCGGGGGACAGCCCCGAAGGACGAACACCGGGGAGCTGTTTTTT
j_gene: TRBJ2-7; d_gene: NA; abundance: NA; v_gene: TRBV29-1; CDR3aa: CSVDWPLAYEQYF; CDR3nt: TGCAGCGTTGATTGGCCCCTGGCCTACGAGCAGTACTTC
j_gene: TRBJ1-1; d_gene: NA; abundance: few; v_gene: TRBV6-5; CDR3aa: CASSYGLQAGFDTEAFF; CDR3nt: TGTGCCAGCAGCTACGGCCTACAGGCGGGTTTTGACACTGAAGCTTTCTTT
j_gene: TRBJ1-3; d_gene: NA; abundance: many; v_gene: TRBV7-9; CDR3aa: CASSLAGHNSGNTIYF; CDR3nt: TGTGCCAGCAGCTTAGCTGGTCATAACTCTGGAAACACCATATATTTT
j_gene: TRBJ2-1; d_gene: NA; abundance: NA; v_gene: TRBV28; CDR3aa: CASSPYPANEQFF; CDR3nt: TGTGCCAGCAGTCCCTATCCCGCCAATGAGCAGTTCTTC
j_gene: TRBJ1-2; d_gene: NA; abundance: few; v_gene: TRBV21-1; CDR3aa: CASSKAQGKHGYTF; CDR3nt: TGTGCCAGCAGCAAAGCGCAGGGAAAGCATGGCTACACCTTC
j_gene: TRBJ2-1; d_gene: TRBD2; abundance: few; v_gene: TRBV6-1; CDR3aa: CASSDPLAGGGDNEQFF; CDR3nt: TGTGCCAGCAGTGACCCACTAGCGGGGGGAGGTGACAATGAGCAGTTCTTC
j_gene: TRBJ1-1; d_gene: NA; abundance: many; v_gene: TRBV12-3/TRBV12-4; CDR3aa: CASRGDTEAFF; CDR3nt: TGTGCCAGCAGGGGGGACACTGAAGCTTTCTTT